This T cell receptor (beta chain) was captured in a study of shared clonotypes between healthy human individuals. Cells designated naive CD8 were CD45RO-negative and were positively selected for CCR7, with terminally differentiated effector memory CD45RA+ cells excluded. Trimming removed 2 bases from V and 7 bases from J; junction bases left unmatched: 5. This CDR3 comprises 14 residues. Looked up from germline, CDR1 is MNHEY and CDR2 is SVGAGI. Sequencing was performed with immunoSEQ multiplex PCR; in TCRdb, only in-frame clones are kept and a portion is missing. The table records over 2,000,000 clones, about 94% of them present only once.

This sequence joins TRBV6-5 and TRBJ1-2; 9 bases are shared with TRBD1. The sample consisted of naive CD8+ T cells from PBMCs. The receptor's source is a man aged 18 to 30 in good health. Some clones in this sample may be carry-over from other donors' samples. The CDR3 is CASSYATGGLGYTF. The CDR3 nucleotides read TGTGCCAGCAGTTACGCAACAGGGGGCCTTGGCTACACCTTC.